This is a list of T cell receptor beta chains from one sample in a study of cytomegalovirus exposure and HLA in healthy donors. Clones were read by immunoSEQ multiplex PCR, and TCRdb kept only the in-frame ones, dropping some. The data contain more than 150,000 clones, around 80% of them singletons. The specimen sequenced was PBMCs. These receptors all stem from a woman younger than 45 in good health and CMV-seronegative. Each CDR3 is given with its conserved first and last residue. Each record gives: clone size, V gene, D gene, J gene, CDR3 DNA, CDR3 protein. The D gene is left open where the match is weak. Clone size, where shown, is once, few, many, or a class for clones that have expanded.

abundance: -
v_gene: TRBV30
d_gene: TRBD1
j_gene: TRBJ2-7
CDR3nt: TGTGCCTGGAGTGGGAGGACAGGGGGCGACGAGCAGTACTTC
CDR3aa: CAWSGRTGGDEQYF

abundance: -
v_gene: TRBV27
d_gene: -
j_gene: TRBJ1-5
CDR3nt: TGTGCCAGCAGTTTTACGGGTCCTAGCAATCAGCCCCAGCATTTT
CDR3aa: CASSFTGPSNQPQHF

abundance: -
v_gene: TRBV6-5
d_gene: -
j_gene: TRBJ1-2
CDR3nt: TGTGCCAGCACCGACAGGATCCTAGGCTACACCTTC
CDR3aa: CASTDRILGYTF

abundance: -
v_gene: TRBV7-2
d_gene: TRBD1
j_gene: TRBJ2-7
CDR3nt: TGTGCCAGCAGCTTAGATCTGGTGTACCCGACCGGGACAGGCTACTTC
CDR3aa: CASSLDLVYPTGTGYF

abundance: -
v_gene: TRBV5-1
d_gene: -
j_gene: TRBJ2-5
CDR3nt: TGCGCCAGCAGCGGGACGGGGGACCAAGAGACCCAGTACTTC
CDR3aa: CASSGTGDQETQYF

abundance: -
v_gene: TRBV5-4
d_gene: -
j_gene: TRBJ1-1
CDR3nt: TGTGCCAGCAGCTTTTCGGGGGGTGACACTGAAGCTTTCTTT
CDR3aa: CASSFSGGDTEAFF

abundance: -
v_gene: TRBV5-8
d_gene: -
j_gene: TRBJ2-7
CDR3nt: TGTGCCAGCAGCCTGGGAGGAGGGACCTTCTCCTACGAGCAGTACTTC
CDR3aa: CASSLGGGTFSYEQYF

abundance: once
v_gene: TRBV7-2
d_gene: -
j_gene: TRBJ2-2
CDR3nt: TGTGCCAGCAGCCCAACAGTGAAGGGGGAGCTGTTTTTT
CDR3aa: CASSPTVKGELFF

abundance: few
v_gene: TRBV5-4
d_gene: -
j_gene: TRBJ1-5
CDR3nt: TGTGCCAGCACCTCTCCCCGTGGCGGGGGCAATCAGCCCCAGCATTTT
CDR3aa: CASTSPRGGGNQPQHF

abundance: -
v_gene: TRBV7-2
d_gene: -
j_gene: TRBJ1-5
CDR3nt: TGTGCCAGCAGTGGGGGGGTGAGCAATCAGCCCCAGCATTTT
CDR3aa: CASSGGVSNQPQHF

abundance: -
v_gene: TRBV15
d_gene: -
j_gene: TRBJ1-1
CDR3nt: TGTGCCACCAGCAGAGACCAGGGGTACGGGACTGAAGCTTTCTTT
CDR3aa: CATSRDQGYGTEAFF

abundance: few
v_gene: TRBV5-1
d_gene: -
j_gene: TRBJ1-1
CDR3nt: TGCGCCAGCAGCTTGGTAGATACTGAAGCTTTCTTT
CDR3aa: CASSLVDTEAFF

abundance: -
v_gene: TRBV19
d_gene: -
j_gene: TRBJ2-1
CDR3nt: TGTGCCAGTAGTATAGTGGGGGGTCCGCAGTTCTTC
CDR3aa: CASSIVGGPQFF

abundance: -
v_gene: TRBV7-3
d_gene: -
j_gene: TRBJ2-7
CDR3nt: TGTGCCAGCAGCTTTGGACAGTTCCACGAGCAGTACTTC
CDR3aa: CASSFGQFHEQYF

abundance: -
v_gene: TRBV18
d_gene: -
j_gene: TRBJ1-6
CDR3nt: TGTGCCAGCTCACCTTCGGGGATAGGTAATTCACCCCTCCACTTT
CDR3aa: CASSPSGIGNSPLHF

abundance: -
v_gene: TRBV28
d_gene: TRBD1
j_gene: TRBJ2-2
CDR3nt: TGTGCCAGCCGAAAACAGGGGGCGCCGGGCACCGGGGAGCTGTTTTTT
CDR3aa: CASRKQGAPGTGELFF

abundance: once
v_gene: TRBV6-5
d_gene: TRBD1
j_gene: TRBJ2-7
CDR3nt: TGTGCCAGCAGTTATGGGACAGGGTTCTCCTACGAGCAGTACTTC
CDR3aa: CASSYGTGFSYEQYF

abundance: -
v_gene: TRBV4-2
d_gene: -
j_gene: TRBJ2-3
CDR3nt: TGTGCCAGCAGCCAAGACCAGACAGATACGCAGTATTTT
CDR3aa: CASSQDQTDTQYF

abundance: -
v_gene: TRBV12-5
d_gene: -
j_gene: TRBJ2-7
CDR3nt: TGTGCTAGTGGTTTGGACGGGTCCCTCTCCTACGAGCAGTACTTC
CDR3aa: CASGLDGSLSYEQYF

abundance: -
v_gene: TRBV29-1
d_gene: TRBD1
j_gene: TRBJ1-4
CDR3nt: TGCAGCGTTGAAGCCCCCGGGACAGGGGCTGAAAAACTGTTTTTT
CDR3aa: CSVEAPGTGAEKLFF